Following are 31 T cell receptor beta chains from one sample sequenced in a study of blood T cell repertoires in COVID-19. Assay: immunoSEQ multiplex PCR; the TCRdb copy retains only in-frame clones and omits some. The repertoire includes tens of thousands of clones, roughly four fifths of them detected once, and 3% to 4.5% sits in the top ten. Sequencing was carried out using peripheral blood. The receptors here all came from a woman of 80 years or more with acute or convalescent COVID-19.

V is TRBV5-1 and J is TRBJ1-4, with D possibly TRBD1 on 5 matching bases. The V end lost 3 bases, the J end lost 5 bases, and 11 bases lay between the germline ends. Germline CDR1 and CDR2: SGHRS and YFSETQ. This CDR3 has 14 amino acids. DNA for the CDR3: TGCGCCAGCAGCTCAGGAGGGGTAAATGAAAAACTGTTTTTT. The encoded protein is CASSSGGVNEKLFF.

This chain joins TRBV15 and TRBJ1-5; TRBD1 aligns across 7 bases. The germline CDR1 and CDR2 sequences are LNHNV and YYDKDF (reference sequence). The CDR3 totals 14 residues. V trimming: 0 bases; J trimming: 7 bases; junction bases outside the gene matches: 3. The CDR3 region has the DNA TGTGCCACCAGCAGAGACAGGGGGAACCAGCCCCAGCATTTT. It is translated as CATSRDRGNQPQHF.

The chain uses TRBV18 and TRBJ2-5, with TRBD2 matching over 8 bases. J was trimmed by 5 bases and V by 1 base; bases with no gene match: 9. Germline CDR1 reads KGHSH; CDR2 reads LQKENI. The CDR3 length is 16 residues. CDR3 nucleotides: TGTGCCAGCTCACCACGCGTAGCGGGGTTAGGGGAGACCCAGTACTTC. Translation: CASSPRVAGLGETQYF.

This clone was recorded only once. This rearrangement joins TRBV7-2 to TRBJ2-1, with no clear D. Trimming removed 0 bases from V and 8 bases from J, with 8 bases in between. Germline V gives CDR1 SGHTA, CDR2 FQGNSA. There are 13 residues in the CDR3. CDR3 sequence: CASSLAGWDEQFF. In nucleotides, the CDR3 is TGTGCCAGCAGCTTAGCCGGGTGGGATGAGCAGTTCTTC.

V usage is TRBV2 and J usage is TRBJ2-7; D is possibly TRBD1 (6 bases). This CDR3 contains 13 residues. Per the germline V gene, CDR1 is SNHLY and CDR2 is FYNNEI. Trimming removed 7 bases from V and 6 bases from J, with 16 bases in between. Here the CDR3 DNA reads TGTGCCAGCATTTGGACAGAATTTGGCGAGCAGTACTTC. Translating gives CASIWTEFGEQYF.

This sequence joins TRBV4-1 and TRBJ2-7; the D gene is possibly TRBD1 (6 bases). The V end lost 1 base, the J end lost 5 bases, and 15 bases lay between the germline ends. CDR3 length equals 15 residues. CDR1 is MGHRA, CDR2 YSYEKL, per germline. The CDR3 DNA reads TGCGCCAGCAGCCAAGTATCCGCAGGGGATGACGAGCAGTACTTC. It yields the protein CASSQVSAGDDEQYF.

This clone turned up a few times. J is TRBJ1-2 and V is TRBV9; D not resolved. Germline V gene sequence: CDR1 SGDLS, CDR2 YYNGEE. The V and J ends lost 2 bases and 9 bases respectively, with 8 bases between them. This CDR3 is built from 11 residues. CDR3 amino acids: CASSVQESYTF. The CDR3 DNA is TGTGCCAGCAGCGTGCAGGAAAGCTACACCTTC.

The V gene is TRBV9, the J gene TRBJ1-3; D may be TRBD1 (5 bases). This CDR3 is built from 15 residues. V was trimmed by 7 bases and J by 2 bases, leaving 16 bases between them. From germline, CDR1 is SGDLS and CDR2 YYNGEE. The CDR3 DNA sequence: TGTGCCAGCTCTCCAACTCAGGGAACTGGAAACACCATATATTTT. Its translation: CASSPTQGTGNTIYF. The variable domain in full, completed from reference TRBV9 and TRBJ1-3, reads DSGVTQTPKHLITATGQRVTLRCSPRSGDLSVYWYQQSLDQGLQFLIQYYNGEERAKGNILERFSAQQFPDLHSELNLSSLELGDSALYFCASSPTQGTGNTIYFGEGSWLTVV.

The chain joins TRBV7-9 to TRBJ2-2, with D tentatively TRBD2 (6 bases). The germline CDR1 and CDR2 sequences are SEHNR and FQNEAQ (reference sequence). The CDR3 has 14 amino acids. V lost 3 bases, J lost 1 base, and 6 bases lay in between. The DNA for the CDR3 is TGTGCCAGCAGCTTGGGGGGGAACACCGGGGAGCTGTTTTTT. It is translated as CASSLGGNTGELFF.

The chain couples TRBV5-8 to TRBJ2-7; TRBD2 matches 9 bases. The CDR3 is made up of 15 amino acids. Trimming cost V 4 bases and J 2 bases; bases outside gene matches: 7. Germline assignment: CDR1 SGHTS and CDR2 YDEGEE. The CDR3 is CASSIGLASTYEQYF. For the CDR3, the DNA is TGTGCCAGCAGCATAGGACTAGCGAGTACCTACGAGCAGTACTTC.

CDR3 bases: TGTGCCAGCAGCCAAGAGGGGACTAGCGGGATGGATGAGCAGTTCTTC. This translates into CASSQEGTSGMDEQFF. V gene TRBV4-2 combines with J gene TRBJ2-1, with TRBD2 identical over 13 bases. This CDR3 is built from 16 residues. CDR1 LGHNA and CDR2 YNFKEQ come from the germline V gene. V shed 0 bases and J 8 bases; nucleotides not matched to a gene: 4.

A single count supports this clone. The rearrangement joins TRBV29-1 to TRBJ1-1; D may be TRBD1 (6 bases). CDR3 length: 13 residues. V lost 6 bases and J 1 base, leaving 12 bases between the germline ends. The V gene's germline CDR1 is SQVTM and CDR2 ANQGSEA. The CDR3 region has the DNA TGCAGCGTGACCCGGACAGCGAACACTGAAGCTTTCTTT. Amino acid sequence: CSVTRTANTEAFF.

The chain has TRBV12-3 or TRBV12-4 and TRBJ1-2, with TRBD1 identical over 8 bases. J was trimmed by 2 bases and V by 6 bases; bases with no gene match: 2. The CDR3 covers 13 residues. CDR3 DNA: TGTGCCAGCAGCCGGGACAGGAACTATGGCTACACCTTC. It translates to CASSRDRNYGYTF.

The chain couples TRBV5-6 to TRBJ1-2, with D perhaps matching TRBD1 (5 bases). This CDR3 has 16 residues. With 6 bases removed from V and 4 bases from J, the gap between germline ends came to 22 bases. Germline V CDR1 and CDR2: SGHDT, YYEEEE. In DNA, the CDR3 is TGTGCCAGCATCCTTAAACCCACTGGGGGGATCTATGGCTACACCTTC. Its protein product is CASILKPTGGIYGYTF.

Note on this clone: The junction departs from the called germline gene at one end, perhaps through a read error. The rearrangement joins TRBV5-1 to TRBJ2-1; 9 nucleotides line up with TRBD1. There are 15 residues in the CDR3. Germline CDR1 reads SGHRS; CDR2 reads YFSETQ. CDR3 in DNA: TGCGCCAGCAGCCCGGAGGGACAGGGAACGCCTACAGTAGTCTTC. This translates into CASSPEGQGTPTVVF.

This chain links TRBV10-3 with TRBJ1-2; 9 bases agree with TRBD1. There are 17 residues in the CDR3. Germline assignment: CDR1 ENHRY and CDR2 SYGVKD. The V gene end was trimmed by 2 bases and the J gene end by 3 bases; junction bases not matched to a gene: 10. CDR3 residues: CAISEVVGTGKDYGYTF. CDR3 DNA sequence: TGTGCCATCAGTGAGGTCGTCGGGACAGGGAAGGACTATGGCTACACCTTC.

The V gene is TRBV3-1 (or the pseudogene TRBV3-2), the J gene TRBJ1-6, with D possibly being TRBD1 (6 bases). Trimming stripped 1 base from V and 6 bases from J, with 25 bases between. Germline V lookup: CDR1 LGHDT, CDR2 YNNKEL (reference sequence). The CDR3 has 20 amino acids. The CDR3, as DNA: TGTGCCAGCAGCCAAGGCCTCCTCAGAGGACAGCTCCAGCGTAATTCACCCCTCCACTTT. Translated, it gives CASSQGLLRGQLQRNSPLHF.

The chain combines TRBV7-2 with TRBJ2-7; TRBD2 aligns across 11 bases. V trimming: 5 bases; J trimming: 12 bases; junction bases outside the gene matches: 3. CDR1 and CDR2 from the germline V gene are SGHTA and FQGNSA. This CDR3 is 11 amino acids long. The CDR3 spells CASSISGRAYF. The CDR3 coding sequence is TGTGCCAGCAGCATTAGCGGGAGGGCGTACTTC.

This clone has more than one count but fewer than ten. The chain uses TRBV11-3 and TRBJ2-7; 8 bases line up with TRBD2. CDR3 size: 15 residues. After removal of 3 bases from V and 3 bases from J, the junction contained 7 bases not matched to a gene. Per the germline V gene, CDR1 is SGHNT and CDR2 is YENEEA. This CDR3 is CASSFLAGGNYEQYF. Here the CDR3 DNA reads TGTGCCAGCAGCTTCCTAGCGGGCGGAAACTACGAGCAGTACTTC.

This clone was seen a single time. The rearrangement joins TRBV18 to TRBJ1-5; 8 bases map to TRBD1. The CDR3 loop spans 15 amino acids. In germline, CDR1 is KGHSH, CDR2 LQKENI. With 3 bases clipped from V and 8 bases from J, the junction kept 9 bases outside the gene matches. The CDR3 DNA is TGTGCCAGCTCACCCTACCCGACAGGGGTCGAGCCCCAGCATTTT. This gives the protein CASSPYPTGVEPQHF.

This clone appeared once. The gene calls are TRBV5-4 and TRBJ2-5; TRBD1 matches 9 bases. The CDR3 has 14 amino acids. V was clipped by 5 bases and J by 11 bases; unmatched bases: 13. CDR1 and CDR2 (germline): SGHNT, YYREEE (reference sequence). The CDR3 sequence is CASRENRGLNEQYF. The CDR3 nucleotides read TGTGCCAGCAGGGAAAACAGGGGGCTCAATGAGCAGTACTTC.

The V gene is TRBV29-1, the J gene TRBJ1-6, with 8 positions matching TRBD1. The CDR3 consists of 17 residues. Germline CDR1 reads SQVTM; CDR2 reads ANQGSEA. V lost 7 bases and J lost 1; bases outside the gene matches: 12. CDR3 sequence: CSALRQGAGSYNSPLHF. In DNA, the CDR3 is TGCAGCGCCTTAAGGCAGGGGGCTGGGTCCTATAATTCACCCCTCCACTTT.

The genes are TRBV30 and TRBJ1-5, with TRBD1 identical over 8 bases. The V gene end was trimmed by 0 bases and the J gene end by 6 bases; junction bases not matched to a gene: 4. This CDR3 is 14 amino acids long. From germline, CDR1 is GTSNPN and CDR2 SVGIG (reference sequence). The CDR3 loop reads CAWSVPGGGQPQHF. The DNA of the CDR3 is TGTGCCTGGAGTGTCCCAGGGGGCGGTCAGCCCCAGCATTTT. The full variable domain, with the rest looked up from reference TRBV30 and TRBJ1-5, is SQTIHQWPATLVQPVGSPLSLECTVEGTSNPNLYWYRQAAGRGLQLLFYSVGIGQISSEVPQNLSASRPQDRQFILSSKKLLLSDSGFYLCAWSVPGGGQPQHFGDGTRLSIL.

The CDR3 loop reads CASSSPDGRETQYF. CDR3 coding DNA: TGTGCCAGCAGTTCCCCGGACGGGAGGGAGACCCAGTACTTC. The rearrangement uses TRBV28 and TRBJ2-5, with TRBD2 matching over 7 bases. Germline V CDR1 and CDR2: MDHEN, SYDVKM. Trimming took 4 bases from V and 5 from J; bases not matched to a gene: 7. This CDR3 is built from 14 residues. The full variable domain, with the rest looked up from reference TRBV28 and TRBJ2-5, is DVKVTQSSRYLVKRTGEKVFLECVQDMDHENMFWYRQDPGLGLRLIYFSYDVKMKEKGDIPEGYSVSREKKERFSLILESASTNQTSMYLCASSSPDGRETQYFGPGTRLLVL.

The CDR3 is CASSLRGYTYNEQFF. In nucleotides, the CDR3 is TGTGCCAGCAGCTTAAGAGGGTATACCTACAATGAGCAGTTCTTC. The chain links TRBV7-2 to TRBJ2-1, with a tentative D call TRBD2 (5 bases). This CDR3 is 15 amino acids long. The germline V and J ends were trimmed by 2 bases and 2 bases, with 10 bases remaining between them. Germline assignment: CDR1 SGHTA and CDR2 FQGNSA. Looking up the rest from reference TRBV7-2 and TRBJ2-1 gives the full variable domain: GAGVSQSPSNKVTEKGKDVELRCDPISGHTALYWYRQSLGQGLEFLIYFQGNSAPDKSGLPSDRFSAERTGGSVSTLTIQRTQQEDSAVYLCASSLRGYTYNEQFFGPGTRLTVL.

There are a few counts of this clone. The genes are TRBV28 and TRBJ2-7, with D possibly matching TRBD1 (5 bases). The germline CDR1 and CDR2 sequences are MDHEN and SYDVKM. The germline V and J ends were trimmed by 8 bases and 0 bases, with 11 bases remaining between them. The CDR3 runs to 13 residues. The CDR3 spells CASHTGHSYEQYF. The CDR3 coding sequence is TGTGCCAGCCATACAGGACACTCCTACGAGCAGTACTTC.

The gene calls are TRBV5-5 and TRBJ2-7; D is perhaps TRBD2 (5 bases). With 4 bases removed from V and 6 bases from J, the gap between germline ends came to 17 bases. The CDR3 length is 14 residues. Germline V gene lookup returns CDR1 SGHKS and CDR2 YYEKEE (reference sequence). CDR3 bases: TGTGCCAGCAGCCAGGACGGAGGATCTCTCGAGCAGTACTTC. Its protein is CASSQDGGSLEQYF. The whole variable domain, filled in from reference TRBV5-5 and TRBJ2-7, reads DAGVTQSPTHLIKTRGQQVTLRCSPISGHKSVSWYQQVLGQGPQFIFQYYEKEERGRGNFPDRFSARQFPNYSSELNVNALLLGDSALYLCASSQDGGSLEQYFGPGTRLTVT.

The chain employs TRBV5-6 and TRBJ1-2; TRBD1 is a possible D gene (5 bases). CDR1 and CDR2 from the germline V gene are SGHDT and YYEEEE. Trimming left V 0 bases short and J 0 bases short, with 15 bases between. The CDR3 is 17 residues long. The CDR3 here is CASSLVQGPNPNYGYTF. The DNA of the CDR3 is TGTGCCAGCAGCTTGGTTCAGGGTCCCAACCCTAACTATGGCTACACCTTC.

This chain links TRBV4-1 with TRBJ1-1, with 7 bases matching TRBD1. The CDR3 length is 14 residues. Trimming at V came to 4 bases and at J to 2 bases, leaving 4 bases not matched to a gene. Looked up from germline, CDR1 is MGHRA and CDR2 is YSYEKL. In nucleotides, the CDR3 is TGCGCCAGCAGCCGGCGGGACAGCAACACTGAAGCTTTCTTT. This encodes CASSRRDSNTEAFF.

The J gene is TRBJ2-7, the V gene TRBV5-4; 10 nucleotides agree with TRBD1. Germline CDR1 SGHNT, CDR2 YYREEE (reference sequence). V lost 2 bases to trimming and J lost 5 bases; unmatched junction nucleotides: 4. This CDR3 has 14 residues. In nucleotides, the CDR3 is TGTGCCAGCAGCTTACCGGGACAGGGGAACGAGCAGTACTTC. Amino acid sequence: CASSLPGQGNEQYF.

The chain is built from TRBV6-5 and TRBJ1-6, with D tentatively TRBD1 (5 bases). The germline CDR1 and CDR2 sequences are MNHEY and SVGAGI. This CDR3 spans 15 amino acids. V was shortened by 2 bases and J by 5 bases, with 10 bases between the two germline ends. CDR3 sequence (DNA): TGTGCCAGCAGTTACCAGGGCAACCATAATTCACCCCTCCACTTT. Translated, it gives CASSYQGNHNSPLHF.